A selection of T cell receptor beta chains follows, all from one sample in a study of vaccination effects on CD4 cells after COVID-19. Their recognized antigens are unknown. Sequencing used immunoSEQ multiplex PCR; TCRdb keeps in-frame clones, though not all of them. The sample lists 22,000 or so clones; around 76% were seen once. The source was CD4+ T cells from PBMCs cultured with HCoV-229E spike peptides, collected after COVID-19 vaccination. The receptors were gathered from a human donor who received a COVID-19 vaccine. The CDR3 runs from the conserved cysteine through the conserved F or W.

CASSPIPLDRGNTGELFF TRBV19
CASRMAGVSSDTQYF TRBV27
CAISESPPETQYF TRBV10-3
CAWSGDRAYEQYF TRBV30
CASSQGRVYGYTF TRBV6-2/TRBV6-3
CASRENSGTGAGGYTF TRBV3-1/TRBV3-2
CASSFDRGVYGYTF TRBV5-1
CASSLDRGSETQYF TRBV5-6
CASSFRRMGGARNEQFF TRBV7-8
CASRGPGTGPYEQYF TRBV7-6
CASSQVQGLYHEQYF TRBV4-1
CASRPGQLGEAFF TRBV12-3/TRBV12-4
CASRLSRGSYNEQFF TRBV27
CASSSGSFYEQYF TRBV6-6
CASSLTSDKGLEQYF TRBV18
CASSFIGQGNQPQHF TRBV7-2
CASSYGGGNQPQHF TRBV6-5
CASSPEDASGSPLHF TRBV18
CASSYGGRDYGYTF TRBV6-6
CASRSFRGSPLHF TRBV25-1
CASSFGPIGDGYSNQPQHF TRBV5-5
CASSSETQYF TRBV11-2
CAWKGRTKGHTGELFF TRBV30
CASSHGVNTEAFF TRBV19
CASSQFEAYTF TRBV3-1/TRBV3-2
CSVEGRVGTEAFF TRBV29-1
CASSLELRVFLGNTQYF TRBV5-5
CASSGRGTEQETQYF TRBV2
CASSKRDSLATEAFF TRBV3-1/TRBV3-2
CASSEGRGGNEQFF TRBV2
CASSSSGYAYNEQFF TRBV19
CASSFTPQNYGYTF TRBV5-6
CASTSGQGHQETQYF TRBV25-1
CASSQGQGSYGYTF TRBV4-1